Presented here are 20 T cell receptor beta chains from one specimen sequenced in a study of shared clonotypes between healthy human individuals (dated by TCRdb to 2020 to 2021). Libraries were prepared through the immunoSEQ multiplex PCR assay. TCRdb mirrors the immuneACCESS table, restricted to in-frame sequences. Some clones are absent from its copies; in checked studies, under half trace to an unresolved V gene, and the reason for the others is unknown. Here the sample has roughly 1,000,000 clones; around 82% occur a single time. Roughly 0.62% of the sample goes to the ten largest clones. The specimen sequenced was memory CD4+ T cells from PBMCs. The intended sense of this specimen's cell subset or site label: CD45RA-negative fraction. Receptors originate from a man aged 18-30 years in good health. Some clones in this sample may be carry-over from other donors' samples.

CDR3 amino acids: CASTTNQGTEAFF. Here the CDR3 DNA reads TGTGCCAGCACCACCAACCAGGGAACTGAAGCTTTCTTT. V and J are TRBV6-5 and TRBJ1-1; weak D call: TRBD1 (5 bases). The CDR3 length is 13 residues. Trimming cost V 7 bases and J 5 bases, with 14 bases left between them. Germline assignment: CDR1 MNHEY and CDR2 SVGAGI.

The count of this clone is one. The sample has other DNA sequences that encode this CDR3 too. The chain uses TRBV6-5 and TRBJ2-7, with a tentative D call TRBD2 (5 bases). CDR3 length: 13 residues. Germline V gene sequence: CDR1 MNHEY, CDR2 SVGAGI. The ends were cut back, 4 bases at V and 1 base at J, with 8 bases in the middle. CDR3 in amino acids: CASSSPGSYEQYF. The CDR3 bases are TGTGCCAGCAGTTCACCGGGATCCTACGAGCAGTACTTC.

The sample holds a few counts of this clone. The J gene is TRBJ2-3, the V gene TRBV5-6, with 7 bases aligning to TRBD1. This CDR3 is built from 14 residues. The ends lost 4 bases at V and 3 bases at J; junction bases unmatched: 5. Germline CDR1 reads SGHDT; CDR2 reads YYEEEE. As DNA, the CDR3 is TGTGCCAGCAGCGCGACAGGGACGACAGATACGCAGTATTTT. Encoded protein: CASSATGTTDTQYF.

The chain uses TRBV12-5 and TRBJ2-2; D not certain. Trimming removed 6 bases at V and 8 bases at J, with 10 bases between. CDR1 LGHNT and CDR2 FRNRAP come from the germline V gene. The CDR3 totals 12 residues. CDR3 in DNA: TGTGCTAGTGGGAACAGCTGGGGGGAGCTGTTTTTT. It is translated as CASGNSWGELFF.

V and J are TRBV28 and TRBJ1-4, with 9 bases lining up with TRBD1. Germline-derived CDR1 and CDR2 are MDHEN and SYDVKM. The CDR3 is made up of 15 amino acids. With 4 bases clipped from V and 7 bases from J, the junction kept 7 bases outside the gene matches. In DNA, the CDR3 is TGTGCCAGCAGTTCCCCCGGGACAGGGACTGAAAAACTGTTTTTT. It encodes CASSSPGTGTEKLFF.

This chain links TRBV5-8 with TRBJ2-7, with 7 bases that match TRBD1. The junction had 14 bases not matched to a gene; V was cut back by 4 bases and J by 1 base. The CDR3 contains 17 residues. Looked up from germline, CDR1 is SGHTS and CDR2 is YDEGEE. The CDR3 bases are TGTGCCAGCAGCCCCTGGACAGGCCCAGTGGAATCCTACGAGCAGTACTTC. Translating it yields CASSPWTGPVESYEQYF.

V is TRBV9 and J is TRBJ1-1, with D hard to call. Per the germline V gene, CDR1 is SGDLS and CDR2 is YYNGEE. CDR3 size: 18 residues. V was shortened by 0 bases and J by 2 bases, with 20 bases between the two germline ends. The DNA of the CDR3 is TGTGCCAGCAGCGTAGAGGGAAGACACTCCGCGGGAAACACTGAAGCTTTCTTT. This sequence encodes CASSVEGRHSAGNTEAFF.

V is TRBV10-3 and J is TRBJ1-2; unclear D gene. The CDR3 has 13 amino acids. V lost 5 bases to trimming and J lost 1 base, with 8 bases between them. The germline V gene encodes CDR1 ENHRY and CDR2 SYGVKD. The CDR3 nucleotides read TGTGCCATCAGTACAACCGATAACTATGGCTACACCTTC. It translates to CAISTTDNYGYTF.

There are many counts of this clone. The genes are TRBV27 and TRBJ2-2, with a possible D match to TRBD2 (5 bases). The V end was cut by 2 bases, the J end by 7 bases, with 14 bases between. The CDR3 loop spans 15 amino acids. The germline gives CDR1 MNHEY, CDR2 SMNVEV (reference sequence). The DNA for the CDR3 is TGTGCCAGCAGTTTAATAGTAGTTCGGGACGGGGAGCTGTTTTTT. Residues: CASSLIVVRDGELFF.

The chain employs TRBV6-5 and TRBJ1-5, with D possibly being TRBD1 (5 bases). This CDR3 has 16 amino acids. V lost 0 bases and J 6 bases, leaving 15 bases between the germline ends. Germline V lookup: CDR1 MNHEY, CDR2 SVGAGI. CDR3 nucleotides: TGTGCCAGCAGTTACTCGGCCGGGGGGTTGATTCAGCCCCAGCATTTT. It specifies CASSYSAGGLIQPQHF.

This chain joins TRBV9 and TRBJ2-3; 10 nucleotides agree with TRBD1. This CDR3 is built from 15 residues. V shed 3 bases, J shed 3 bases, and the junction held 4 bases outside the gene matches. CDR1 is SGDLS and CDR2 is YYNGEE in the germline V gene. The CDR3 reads CASSEGQGRTDTQYF. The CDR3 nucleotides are TGTGCCAGCAGCGAGGGACAGGGGAGGACAGATACGCAGTATTTT. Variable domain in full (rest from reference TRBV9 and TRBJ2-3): DSGVTQTPKHLITATGQRVTLRCSPRSGDLSVYWYQQSLDQGLQFLIQYYNGEERAKGNILERFSAQQFPDLHSELNLSSLELGDSALYFCASSEGQGRTDTQYFGPGTRLTVL.

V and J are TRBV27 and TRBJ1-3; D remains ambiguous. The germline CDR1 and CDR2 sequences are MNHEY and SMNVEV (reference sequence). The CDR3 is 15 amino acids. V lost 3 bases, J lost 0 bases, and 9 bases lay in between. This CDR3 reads CASSFRGYSGNTIYF. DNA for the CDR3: TGTGCCAGCAGTTTCCGGGGTTACTCTGGAAACACCATATATTTT.

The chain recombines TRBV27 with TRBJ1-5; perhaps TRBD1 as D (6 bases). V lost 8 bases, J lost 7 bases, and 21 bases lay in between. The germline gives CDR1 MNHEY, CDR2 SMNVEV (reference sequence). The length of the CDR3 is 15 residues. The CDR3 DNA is TGTGCCAGCCCCCCCCGGGGGCGCGGGAGGCAGCCCCAGCATTTT. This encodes CASPPRGRGRQPQHF.

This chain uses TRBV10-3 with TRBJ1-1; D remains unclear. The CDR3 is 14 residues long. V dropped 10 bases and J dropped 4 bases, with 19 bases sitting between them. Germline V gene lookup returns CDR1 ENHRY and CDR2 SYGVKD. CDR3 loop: CATITGSTSTEAFF. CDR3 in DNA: TGTGCCACCATCACGGGATCAACTAGCACTGAAGCTTTCTTT.

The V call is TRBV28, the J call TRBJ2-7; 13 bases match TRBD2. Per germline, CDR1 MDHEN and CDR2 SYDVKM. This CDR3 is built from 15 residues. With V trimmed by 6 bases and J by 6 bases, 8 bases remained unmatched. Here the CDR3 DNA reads TGTGCCAGCAGCCTCCGGACTAGCGGGAGAGTCGAGCAGTACTTC. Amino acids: CASSLRTSGRVEQYF.

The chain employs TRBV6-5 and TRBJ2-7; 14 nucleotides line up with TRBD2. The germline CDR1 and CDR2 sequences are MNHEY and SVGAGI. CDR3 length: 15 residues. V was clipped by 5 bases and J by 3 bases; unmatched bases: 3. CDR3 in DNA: TGTGCCAGCAGTCGACTAGCGGGAGGGTTCTACGAGCAGTACTTC. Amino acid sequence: CASSRLAGGFYEQYF.

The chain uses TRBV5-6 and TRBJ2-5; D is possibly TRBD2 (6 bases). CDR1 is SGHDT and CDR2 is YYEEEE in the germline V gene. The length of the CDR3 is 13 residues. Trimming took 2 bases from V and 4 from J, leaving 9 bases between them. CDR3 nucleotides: TGTGCCAGCAGCTTCGAGGGAGGAGAGACCCAGTACTTC. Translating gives CASSFEGGETQYF.

The CDR3 DNA reads TGCGCCAGCAGCCAAGAAGGGCAGGCTAATGAAAAACTGTTTTTT. Amino acids: CASSQEGQANEKLFF. V gene TRBV4-1 combines with J gene TRBJ1-4; D is uncertain. Per the germline V gene, CDR1 is MGHRA and CDR2 is YSYEKL. This CDR3 has 15 residues. The ends were cut back, 0 bases at V and 3 bases at J, with 8 bases in the middle.

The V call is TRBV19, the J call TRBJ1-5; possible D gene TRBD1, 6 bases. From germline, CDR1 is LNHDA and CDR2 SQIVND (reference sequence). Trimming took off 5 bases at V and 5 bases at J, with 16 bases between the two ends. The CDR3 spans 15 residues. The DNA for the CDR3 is TGTGCCAGTAGTCAACAGGGCATGGGGGATCAGCCCCAGCATTTT. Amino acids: CASSQQGMGDQPQHF.

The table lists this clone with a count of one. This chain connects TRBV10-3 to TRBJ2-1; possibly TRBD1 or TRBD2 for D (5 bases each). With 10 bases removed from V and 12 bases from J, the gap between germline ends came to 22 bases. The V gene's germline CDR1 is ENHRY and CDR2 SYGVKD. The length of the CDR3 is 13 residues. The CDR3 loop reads CATGTDNNERQFF. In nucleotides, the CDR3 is TGTGCCACGGGGACGGATAACAATGAGCGGCAGTTCTTC.